Listed here are 17 T cell receptor beta chains from one sample, sequenced in a study of T cell repertoires in cytomegalovirus infection. These receptors are not linked to any known antigen. Each CDR3 protein is one row after TCRdb ran MiXCR on the reads. Of about a million distinct CDR3 sequences in the sample, around 32% are singletons; the top ten hold about an eighth. The sample consisted of cultured CD8+ T cells from PBMCs, taken from culture after CMV antigen stimulation. The receptors derive from a human donor in good health (CMV status not recorded). Some clones in this sample may be carry-over from other donors' samples.

The chain has TRBV12-3 or TRBV12-4 and TRBJ2-1; D possibly corresponds to TRBD2 (6 bases). Trimming stripped 4 bases from V and 10 bases from J, with 14 bases between. The CDR3 totals 13 residues. The CDR3 nucleotides read TGTGCCAGCAGTTCGGGACCCGCGGGGGAGCAGTTCTTC. This codes for CASSSGPAGEQFF.

The chain combines TRBV6-5 with TRBJ1-2, with 9 bases identical to TRBD1. V lost 2 bases to trimming and J lost 6 bases; unmatched junction nucleotides: 4. The CDR3 extends over 14 amino acids. Per the germline V gene, CDR1 is MNHEY and CDR2 is SVGAGI. CDR3 nucleotide sequence: TGTGCCAGCAGTTACAGGGGACAGGGTGATGGCTACACCTTC. This translates into CASSYRGQGDGYTF.

V usage is TRBV29-1 and J usage is TRBJ2-5; 14 bases line up with TRBD2. The germline CDR1 and CDR2 sequences are SQVTM and ANQGSEA. The CDR3 contains 14 residues. Trimming at V came to 1 base and at J to 10 bases, leaving 5 bases not matched to a gene. The CDR3 here is CSVEVEGLAGGQYF. In nucleotides, the CDR3 is TGCAGCGTTGAAGTGGAAGGACTAGCGGGGGGCCAGTACTTC.

This clonotype has only a few counts. This chain joins TRBV27 and TRBJ2-3; 7 nucleotides align to TRBD1. Per the germline V gene, CDR1 is MNHEY and CDR2 is SMNVEV (reference sequence). The CDR3 is made up of 16 amino acids. V lost 1 base and J lost 1; bases outside the gene matches: 5. CDR3 in DNA: TGTGCCAGCAGTTTATTAGGGACAGCCGGCACAGATACGCAGTATTTT. Amino acids: CASSLLGTAGTDTQYF.

With regard to this clonotype: A much more abundant neighbour one base away suggests this may be a read error. J is TRBJ2-5 and V is TRBV12-3 or TRBV12-4, with D possibly matching TRBD1 (6 bases). The CDR3 spans 15 residues. CDR3 DNA sequence: TGTGTCAGCAGTATGGGACACCCAATGGTAAAGACCCAGTACTTC. Translating it yields CVSSMGHPMVKTQYF.

This clonotype was recorded a few times. The chain has TRBV14 and TRBJ1-1; no firm D call. Trimming cost V 0 bases and J 0 bases, with 8 bases left between them. This CDR3 region has 15 residues. Germline values: CDR1 SGHDN, CDR2 FVKESK. Here the CDR3 DNA reads TGTGCCAGCAGCCAAGATATCAACATGAACACTGAAGCTTTCTTT. As protein: CASSQDINMNTEAFF.

The rearrangement links TRBV27 to TRBJ2-3; D is uncertain. V lost 6 bases, J lost 6 bases, and 13 bases lay in between. Looked up from germline, CDR1 is MNHEY and CDR2 is SMNVEV (reference sequence). The CDR3 is 13 amino acids. The CDR3 DNA reads TGTGCCAGCAGGGCCTTAAGAACCGATACGCAGTATTTT. Amino acids: CASRALRTDTQYF.

The V call is TRBV7-9, the J call TRBJ2-3; 9 bases agree with TRBD1. The germline V gene has CDR1 SEHNR and CDR2 FQNEAQ (reference sequence). The CDR3 loop spans 20 amino acids. Trimming at V came to 5 bases and at J to 6 bases, leaving 24 bases not matched to a gene. CDR3 residues: CASSQHWGDRDRATSDTQYF. The CDR3 region has the DNA TGTGCCAGCAGCCAACATTGGGGGGACCGGGACAGGGCGACGAGCGATACGCAGTATTTT.

V and J are TRBV27 and TRBJ1-1, with unresolved D. Trimming stripped 7 bases from V and 4 bases from J, with 10 bases between. Germline loops: CDR1 MNHEY, CDR2 SMNVEV (reference sequence). The CDR3 runs 12 residues. Here the CDR3 DNA reads TGTGCCAGCATGCGGGGTTTCACTGAAGCTTTCTTT. This translates into CASMRGFTEAFF.

This chain uses TRBV19 with TRBJ1-1, with a weak D call TRBD1 (5 bases). V lost 3 bases, J lost 0 bases, and 11 bases lay in between. Germline-derived CDR1 and CDR2 are LNHDA and SQIVND (reference sequence). The CDR3 extends over 15 amino acids. The CDR3 DNA is TGTGCCAGTAGTATGGGGACCACCATGAACACTGAAGCTTTCTTT. Its translation: CASSMGTTMNTEAFF.

The rearrangement links TRBV7-2 to TRBJ2-5; 11 bases agree with TRBD2. V was pared by 5 bases and J by 0 bases, with 8 bases of the junction left unmatched. The CDR3 is 17 residues long. CDR1 and CDR2 from the germline V gene are SGHTA and FQGNSA. DNA of the CDR3: TGTGCCAGCAGCCCACCCGGGACTAGCGGAAACCAAGAGACCCAGTACTTC. This translates into CASSPPGTSGNQETQYF.

In its sample, this clonotype was seen many times. The chain has TRBV7-6 and TRBJ1-2; D is unclear. Deletions cut 1 base from V and 4 bases from J, with 7 bases between. This CDR3 is 13 amino acids long. The germline gives CDR1 SGHVS, CDR2 FNYEAQ. For the CDR3, the DNA is TGTGCCAGCAGCTTAGACGGTGGCTATGGCTACACCTTC. This codes for CASSLDGGYGYTF.

This clonotype was recorded a few times. This sequence joins TRBV20-1 and TRBJ1-3; D unclear. Germline V gives CDR1 DFQATT, CDR2 SNEGSKA (reference sequence). The CDR3 length is 15 residues. Trimming pared 2 bases from V and 5 bases from J, leaving 16 bases between. The CDR3 spells CSARPLDTSRNTIYF. CDR3 in DNA: TGCAGTGCTAGACCCCTTGACACGAGTCGAAACACCATATATTTT.

The chain carries TRBV11-3 and TRBJ2-3, with a possible D match to TRBD1 (5 bases). Germline V gene lookup returns CDR1 SGHNT and CDR2 YENEEA. The V end was cut by 2 bases, the J end by 6 bases, with 18 bases between. The CDR3 spans 16 residues. The CDR3: CASSLSWGPNGDTQYF. CDR3 coding DNA: TGTGCCAGCAGCTTATCCTGGGGCCCCAACGGGGATACGCAGTATTTT.

This chain connects TRBV13 to TRBJ1-1; D remains ambiguous. V was trimmed by 5 bases and J by 5 bases, leaving 9 bases between them. This CDR3 contains 12 residues. Germline CDR1 reads PRHDT; CDR2 reads FYEKMQ (reference sequence). CDR3 bases: TGTGCCAGCAGCCGAGAGGAAACTGAAGCTTTCTTT. Its translation: CASSREETEAFF.

The genes are TRBV7-4 and TRBJ2-5, with 7 bases lining up with TRBD2. Trimming took 0 bases from V and 6 from J; bases not matched to a gene: 13. Germline-derived CDR1 and CDR2 are SGHVT and SQSDAQ. This CDR3 region has 17 residues. The CDR3 nucleotides are TGTGCCAGCAGCTTAGCACTGGCTAGCGGAACTCAAAAGACCCAGTACTTC. Translating gives CASSLALASGTQKTQYF.

V usage is TRBV6-5 and J usage is TRBJ2-2, with 10 bases matching TRBD2. Germline values: CDR1 MNHEY, CDR2 SVGAGI. This CDR3 has 16 residues. V lost 0 bases, J lost 3 bases, and 1 base stayed unmatched. The CDR3 nucleotides are TGTGCCAGCAGTTACTCGGGGACTAGCGACACCGGGGAGCTGTTTTTT. Its translation: CASSYSGTSDTGELFF.